The rows below give T cell receptor beta chains drawn from one sample of a study of blood T cell repertoires in COVID-19. The data were produced by immunoSEQ multiplex PCR, yet TCRdb's version contains in-frame clones alone and is incomplete. This sample carries around 260,000 clones, around 82% of them seen once, and the ten largest clones take roughly 9.4%. Source material: peripheral blood. These receptors originate from a woman between 50 and 59 years old who had recovered from COVID-19. Each CDR3 is given with its conserved first and last residue. Each record gives: D gene, V gene, CDR3 length, CDR3 protein. D genes are given only for firm matches.

>-|TRBV5-4|17
CASSLELRATLGGGYTF
>-|TRBV5-1|15
CASSPAQGRQETQYF
>TRBD1|TRBV7-3|17
CASSPPQSGQGANTQYF
>TRBD2|TRBV3-1/TRBV3-2|17
CASSQVRAGGPLNEQFF
>-|TRBV29-1|13
CSVARTEATEAFF
>-|TRBV11-2|14
CASSFTGDSYEQYF
>-|TRBV19|13
CASADDGNYGYTF
>TRBD2|TRBV4-1|15
CASSLGLAGDYEQYF
>-|TRBV30|15
CAWRYRSSYNSPLHF
>TRBD1|TRBV7-3|20
CASSLTGPGQVETGANVLTF
>TRBD1|TRBV6-5|14
CASTTGGADEKLFF
>TRBD2|TRBV3-1/TRBV3-2|14
CASSQALSGNEQFF
>TRBD1|TRBV3-1/TRBV3-2|16
CASSPRDSSSTDTQYF
>-|TRBV18|17
CASSPGQGQTANTEAFF
>TRBD2|TRBV5-1|14
CASKRLAGGYEQYF
>-|TRBV5-4|15
CASSFFSGLPNEQFF
>-|TRBV7-2|14
CASSLAPGIPEQYF
>TRBD1|TRBV7-8|17
CASSTLGQGLFTDTQYF
>-|TRBV27|15
CASSSDTYSNQPQHF
>TRBD1|TRBV6-5|16
CASSYSTQGGNTEAFF
>TRBD2|TRBV24-1|17
CATSDGASGGVQETQYF
>TRBD1|TRBV5-8|16
CASSPIPGRGSNIQYF
>TRBD1|TRBV4-1|14
CASSQVTGVDEQYF
>-|TRBV7-9|12
CASSLLSSGYTF
>TRBD1|TRBV19|14
CASSAQGTAQPQHF
>TRBD2|TRBV28|14
CARSFGRGGGEQFF
>-|TRBV6-1|15
CASSEWRTANSPLHF
>TRBD1|TRBV7-2|16
CASSLAGQGVDNEQFF
>-|TRBV7-9|13
CASSLGSAGEQYF
>-|TRBV18|14
CASSLSTRRDEQYF
>TRBD2|TRBV12-5|18
CASGLGAGLAGESNEQFF
>TRBD2|TRBV29-1|16
CSVGGLAGEGSYEQYF
>-|TRBV7-2|15
CASSLIPADSDTQYF
>TRBD1|TRBV19|15
CASSRTGRGEETQYF
>-|TRBV5-4|13
CASSSRWTGELFF
>-|TRBV27|15
CASRSSEFSGNTIYF
>-|TRBV5-6|13
CASSLPPNYGYTF
>-|TRBV29-1|12
CSVGRDLETQYF
>-|TRBV4-1|16
CASSESTGSSYNEQFF
>-|TRBV6-6|12
CASSLKGNEAFF
>-|TRBV5-8|13
CASSLNRATEAFF
>-|TRBV18|16
CASSTLESGENYGYTF
>-|TRBV12-3/TRBV12-4|13
CASSRWGVTEAFF
>TRBD1|TRBV19|13
CASTPGQSYGYTF
>-|TRBV21-1|18
CASSNSSEPGGTNEKLFF
>TRBD1|TRBV6-5|14
CASSRGQINEKLFF
>TRBD2|TRBV6-4|17
CASSDFGGSGRTGELFF
>TRBD1|TRBV6-5|13
CASRRGQSYEQYF
>-|TRBV5-1|14
CASSFGVGNEKLFF